What follows are 29 T cell receptor beta chains derived from one specimen sequenced in a study of blood T cell repertoires in COVID-19. Produced via immunoSEQ multiplex PCR; TCRdb's table is partial and in-frame only. The data show fewer than 350,000 clones, with 70% to 90% seen just once and approximately 1.6% held by the top ten. Sequencing input: peripheral blood. The source of these receptors is a woman under 40 with COVID-19, enrolled during active disease.

The chain combines TRBV2 with TRBJ2-5, with TRBD1 as a possible D gene (5 bases). CDR1 and CDR2 (germline): SNHLY, FYNNEI. V was cut by 4 bases and J by 9 bases, with 18 bases left in between. CDR3 length: 14 amino acids. CDR3 residues: CASSGGGGPGSQYF. Here the CDR3 DNA reads TGTGCCAGCAGTGGAGGTGGCGGACCAGGGTCCCAGTACTTC.

The chain couples TRBV7-9 to TRBJ1-2; D may be TRBD1 (6 bases). The CDR3 is 15 amino acids. Germline CDR1 and CDR2: SEHNR and FQNEAQ (reference sequence). Trimming removed 5 bases from V and 4 bases from J, with 17 bases in between. This CDR3 is CASSGQQGNGYGYTF. The CDR3 DNA reads as TGTGCCAGCAGCGGCCAACAGGGAAACGGCTATGGCTACACCTTC.

The chain combines TRBV6-2 or TRBV6-3 with TRBJ1-1, with D uncertain. With 3 bases removed from V and 5 bases from J, the gap between germline ends came to 10 bases. Germline CDR1 and CDR2: MNHEY and SVGEGT. This CDR3 has 13 residues. The CDR3 sequence is CASSYSEGTEAFF. DNA of the CDR3: TGTGCCAGCAGTTATTCGGAGGGAACTGAAGCTTTCTTT.

The chain couples TRBV5-5 to TRBJ1-2; 9 nucleotides line up with TRBD1. CDR1 is SGHKS, CDR2 YYEKEE, per germline (reference sequence). The CDR3 loop spans 14 amino acids. The ends lost 4 bases at V and 8 bases at J; junction bases unmatched: 9. The CDR3 protein is CASSQRQGGGGYTF. The DNA for the CDR3 is TGTGCCAGCAGCCAAAGACAGGGGGGAGGAGGCTACACCTTC.

The chain combines TRBV12-3 or TRBV12-4 with TRBJ1-6; no definite D call. The germline V and J ends were trimmed by 6 bases and 9 bases, with 9 bases remaining between them. The CDR3 is made up of 12 amino acids. Here the CDR3 reads CASRKSTSPLHF. DNA for the CDR3: TGTGCCAGCAGGAAGAGTACTTCACCCCTCCACTTT.

This sequence joins TRBV6-6 and TRBJ2-1; TRBD1 is a possible D gene (6 bases). This CDR3 comprises 16 residues. Trimming removed 5 bases from V and 5 bases from J, with 19 bases in between. Germline V gene lookup returns CDR1 MNHNY and CDR2 SVGAGI (reference sequence). CDR3 sequence (DNA): TGTGCCAGCAGTCGAGACAGGAGTCGACTACACAATGAGCAGTTCTTC. Its translation is CASSRDRSRLHNEQFF.

This clone was counted between two and nine times. This chain connects TRBV20-1 to TRBJ1-4; the D is unclear. Germline CDR1 is DFQATT and CDR2 is SNEGSKA (reference sequence). The CDR3 sequence is 11 residues long. V lost 6 bases and J lost 12, with 14 bases in between. CDR3 bases: TGCAGTGCCTCCCCCCGGGAACAACTGTTTTTT. As protein: CSASPREQLFF.

This clone has just a few counts. The chain uses TRBV6-6 and TRBJ2-3, with TRBD2 matching over 9 bases. The CDR3 loop spans 14 amino acids. Losses at the gene ends were 6 bases for V and 0 bases for J; bases not matched to a gene: 1. Germline values: CDR1 MNHNY, CDR2 SVGAGI (reference sequence). This chain's CDR3 is CASSLAGSTDTQYF. In nucleotides, the CDR3 is TGTGCCAGCAGCCTAGCGGGGAGCACAGATACGCAGTATTTT.

This sequence joins TRBV6-2 or TRBV6-3 and TRBJ2-1; 13 bases line up with TRBD2. This CDR3 region has 17 residues. V dropped 2 bases and J dropped 5; count of bases not matched to a gene: 6. Germline V gives CDR1 MNHEY, CDR2 SVGEGT. CDR3 sequence reads: CASSYQRLAGGHNEQFF. In nucleotides, the CDR3 is TGTGCCAGCAGTTACCAGCGACTAGCGGGGGGCCACAATGAGCAGTTCTTC.

This rearrangement joins TRBV5-4 to TRBJ2-1; 8 bases agree with TRBD1. Losses at the gene ends were 6 bases for V and 2 bases for J; bases not matched to a gene: 1. There are 13 residues in the CDR3. Germline values: CDR1 SGHNT, CDR2 YYREEE (reference sequence). CDR3 in amino acids: CASKGQAYNEQFF. The CDR3 DNA is TGTGCCAGCAAGGGACAGGCCTACAATGAGCAGTTCTTC.

About this clone itself: Other DNA sequences in this sample translate to the same CDR3. J is TRBJ1-1 and V is TRBV6-1; D not certain. Trimming pared 2 bases from V and 0 bases from J, leaving 4 bases between. CDR1 MNHNS and CDR2 SASEGT come from the germline V gene. This CDR3 has 13 amino acids. DNA for the CDR3: TGTGCCAGCAGTGAAACAGTGAACACTGAAGCTTTCTTT. Translating it yields CASSETVNTEAFF.

This clone has just one count. V usage is TRBV9 and J usage is TRBJ1-3; TRBD1 might be the D (6 bases). This CDR3 is 18 amino acids long. V lost 0 bases to trimming and J lost 0 bases, with 16 bases between them. CDR1 is SGDLS and CDR2 is YYNGEE in the germline V gene. CDR3 in DNA: TGTGCCAGCAGCGTAGCTCCCGGGGGGGCGCGCTCTGGAAACACCATATATTTT. This gives the protein CASSVAPGGARSGNTIYF.

This clone was counted a few times. The rearrangement links TRBV6-5 to TRBJ1-2, with 7 positions matching TRBD1. Trimming took 8 bases from V and 5 from J; bases not matched to a gene: 8. Per germline, CDR1 MNHEY and CDR2 SVGAGI. This CDR3 spans 13 amino acids. Written as DNA, the CDR3 is TGTGCCAGCTCCGGGACAGCTTATTATGGCTACACCTTC. This encodes CASSGTAYYGYTF.

The V call is TRBV19, the J call TRBJ1-1; 8 bases map to TRBD1. Germline CDR1 reads LNHDA; CDR2 reads SQIVND (reference sequence). The CDR3 runs to 15 residues. The trim removed 7 bases at V and 1 base at J, leaving 8 bases unmatched. The CDR3 sequence: CASTLRTGRNTEAFF. CDR3 bases: TGTGCCAGTACCCTCAGGACAGGGCGGAACACTGAAGCTTTCTTT.

The rearrangement uses TRBV4-1 and TRBJ2-7; TRBD2 aligns across 15 bases. The germline CDR1 and CDR2 sequences are MGHRA and YSYEKL. The ends lost 2 bases at V and 1 base at J; junction bases unmatched: 6. CDR3 length equals 18 residues. The CDR3 spells CASSQRTSGGALSYEQYF. CDR3 DNA: TGCGCCAGCAGCCAACGGACTAGCGGGGGGGCCTTATCCTACGAGCAGTACTTC.

The chain has TRBV4-3 and TRBJ1-2, with D hard to call. V gave up 0 bases and J gave up 2 bases, with 7 bases separating them. Per the germline V gene, CDR1 is LGHNA and CDR2 is YSLEER. The CDR3 extends over 14 amino acids. As DNA, the CDR3 is TGCGCCAGCAGCCAAGACGCAGGAAACTATGGCTACACCTTC. Its protein is CASSQDAGNYGYTF.

The V gene is TRBV3-1 (or the pseudogene TRBV3-2), the J gene TRBJ2-1; 9 bases are a match to TRBD2. CDR1 is LGHDT and CDR2 is YNNKEL in the germline V gene (reference sequence). V lost 6 bases to trimming and J lost 9 bases; unmatched junction nucleotides: 9. CDR3 length equals 14 residues. CDR3 sequence: CASRQRGAASEQFF. CDR3 DNA: TGTGCCAGCAGACAGCGGGGGGCCGCCAGTGAGCAGTTCTTC.

The J gene is TRBJ1-1, the V gene TRBV3-1 (or the pseudogene TRBV3-2); 10 bases are a match to TRBD1. This CDR3 contains 16 residues. The germline gives CDR1 LGHDT, CDR2 YNNKEL (reference sequence). Trimming took 4 bases from V and 4 from J; bases not matched to a gene: 9. CDR3 nucleotide sequence: TGTGCCAGCAGCCCCGGGACAGGGGATAATACCACTGAAGCTTTCTTT. Residues: CASSPGTGDNTTEAFF.

This sequence joins TRBV6-5 and TRBJ2-1, with 9 bases that match TRBD1. The V segment lost 7 bases and the J segment 2 bases; nucleotides outside the gene matches: 3. Germline V lookup: CDR1 MNHEY, CDR2 SVGAGI. The CDR3 sequence is 14 residues long. The CDR3 region is CASNHRGPYNEQFF. The CDR3 DNA is TGTGCCAGCAACCACAGGGGGCCCTACAATGAGCAGTTCTTC.

V gene TRBV27 combines with J gene TRBJ1-2, with TRBD1 matching over 10 bases. The ends lost 4 bases at V and 3 bases at J; junction bases unmatched: 5. The CDR3 covers 15 residues. In germline, CDR1 is MNHEY, CDR2 SMNVEV (reference sequence). CDR3 sequence: CASSSGTGADYGYTF. The DNA of the CDR3 is TGTGCCAGCAGTTCCGGGACAGGGGCGGACTATGGCTACACCTTC.

J is TRBJ1-2 and V is TRBV24-1; the D gene is possibly TRBD1 (5 bases). The length of the CDR3 is 13 residues. V was shortened by 7 bases and J by 8 bases, with 16 bases between the two germline ends. Per germline, CDR1 KGHDR and CDR2 SFDVKD. CDR3 loop: CATRGAGEWGYTF. For the CDR3, the DNA is TGTGCCACCAGGGGCGCGGGGGAATGGGGCTACACCTTC.

The rearrangement links TRBV5-1 to TRBJ1-1; tentatively, D is TRBD1 (6 bases). Between the trimmed V and J ends, which lost 2 bases and 4 bases, there was a span of 12 bases. The CDR3 covers 14 residues. Germline values: CDR1 SGHRS, CDR2 YFSETQ. The CDR3 loop reads CASSLYRAGTEAFF. The CDR3 DNA sequence: TGCGCCAGCAGCTTATACAGGGCCGGCACTGAAGCTTTCTTT.

The rearrangement uses TRBV7-2 and TRBJ1-4, with TRBD1 as a possible D gene (6 bases). Trimming took off 1 base at V and 7 bases at J, with 13 bases between the two ends. Germline V CDR1 and CDR2: SGHTA, FQGNSA. The CDR3 loop spans 15 amino acids. The CDR3 loop is CASSLVGGEGEKLFF. CDR3 sequence (DNA): TGTGCCAGCAGCTTAGTAGGGGGTGAAGGTGAAAAACTGTTTTTT. Full variable domain (remainder filled in from reference TRBV7-2 and TRBJ1-4): GAGVSQSPSNKVTEKGKDVELRCDPISGHTALYWYRQSLGQGLEFLIYFQGNSAPDKSGLPSDRFSAERTGGSVSTLTIQRTQQEDSAVYLCASSLVGGEGEKLFFGSGTQLSVL.

This clone occurred once. This specimen includes other DNA sequences encoding the same CDR3. The rearrangement links TRBV2 to TRBJ1-2; 12 bases agree with TRBD1. The length of the CDR3 is 13 residues. Germline V CDR1 and CDR2: SNHLY, FYNNEI. V shed 6 bases, J shed 6 bases, and the junction held 2 bases outside the gene matches. The CDR3 is CASSGTGGDGYTF. CDR3 DNA sequence: TGTGCCAGCAGCGGGACAGGGGGCGATGGCTACACCTTC. The whole variable domain, remainder taken from reference TRBV2 and TRBJ1-2, is EPEVTQTPSHQVTQMGQEVILRCVPISNHLYFYWYRQILGQKVEFLVSFYNNEISEKSEIFDDQFSVERPDGSNFTLKIRSTKLEDSAMYFCASSGTGGDGYTFGSGTRLTVV.

The chain couples TRBV11-2 to TRBJ2-5; the D gene is possibly TRBD1 (7 bases). The CDR3 covers 17 residues. Deletions cut 3 bases from V and 7 bases from J, with 24 bases between. Germline loops: CDR1 SGHAT, CDR2 FQNNGV. The CDR3 nucleotides are TGTGCCAGCAGCTTTCGACAGGGAGGACCTGATAGGACGACCCAGTACTTC. Translating gives CASSFRQGGPDRTTQYF.

CDR3 amino acids: CASSDHRADSPLHF. The CDR3 nucleotides are TGTGCCAGCAGTGATCACAGGGCTGATTCACCCCTCCACTTT. The genes are TRBV2 and TRBJ1-6; a weak D match, TRBD1 (6 bases). The V and J ends lost 3 bases and 8 bases respectively, with 11 bases between them. The CDR3 contains 14 residues. Germline-derived CDR1 and CDR2 are SNHLY and FYNNEI.

This rearrangement joins TRBV3-1 (or the pseudogene TRBV3-2) to TRBJ1-2; D is undetermined. V was pared by 0 bases and J by 3 bases, with 26 bases between. The CDR3 totals 20 residues. Per the germline V gene, CDR1 is LGHDT and CDR2 is YNNKEL (reference sequence). Written as DNA, the CDR3 is TGTGCCAGCAGCCAAGATCGAAACCCCCCCGTTGACATTTTCTACTATGGCTACACCTTC. It translates to CASSQDRNPPVDIFYYGYTF.

The chain links TRBV19 to TRBJ1-6; 7 bases match TRBD1. The CDR3 sequence is 15 residues long. Germline V gene lookup returns CDR1 LNHDA and CDR2 SQIVND (reference sequence). V trimming: 5 bases; J trimming: 8 bases; junction bases outside the gene matches: 9. The CDR3 region has the DNA TGTGCCAGTAGTCCCCGACAGGGAAGGGATTCACCCCTCCACTTT. Translated, it gives CASSPRQGRDSPLHF.

The rearrangement joins TRBV2 to TRBJ2-1; TRBD2 is a possible D gene (5 bases). The CDR3 spans 13 residues. Germline lookup yields CDR1 SNHLY and CDR2 FYNNEI. The germline V and J ends were trimmed by 8 bases and 6 bases, with 14 bases remaining between them. Here the CDR3 reads CASGEYRGNEQFF. Written as DNA, the CDR3 is TGTGCCAGCGGCGAGTACCGGGGCAATGAGCAGTTCTTC.